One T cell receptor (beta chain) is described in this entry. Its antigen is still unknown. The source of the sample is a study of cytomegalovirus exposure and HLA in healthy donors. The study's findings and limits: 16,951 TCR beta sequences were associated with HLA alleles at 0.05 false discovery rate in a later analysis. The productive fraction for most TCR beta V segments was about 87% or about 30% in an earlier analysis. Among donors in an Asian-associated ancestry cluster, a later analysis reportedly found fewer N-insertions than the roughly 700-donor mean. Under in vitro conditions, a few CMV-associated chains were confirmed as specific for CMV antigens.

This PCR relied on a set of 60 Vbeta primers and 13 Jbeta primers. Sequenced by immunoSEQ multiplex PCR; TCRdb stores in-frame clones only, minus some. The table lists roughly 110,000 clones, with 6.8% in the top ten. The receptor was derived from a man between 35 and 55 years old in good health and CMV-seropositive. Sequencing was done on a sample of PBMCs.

CDR3 nucleotides: TGTGCCAGCAGCCAAGGGTCAGCTGGGGCACACGAGCAGTACTTC. Translation gives CASSQGSAGAHEQYF. The chain uses TRBV4-2 and TRBJ2-7, with D tentatively TRBD1 (5 bases). CDR1 LGHNA and CDR2 YNFKEQ come from the germline V gene. The CDR3 loop spans 15 amino acids. V lost 1 base and J 5 bases, leaving 15 bases between the germline ends.